A selection of T cell receptor beta chains follows, all from one sample in a study of OX40 agonist ivuxolimab in advanced cancers. Using immunoSEQ multiplex PCR, the repertoire was profiled, and TCRdb retains in-frame clones only, with some absent. The data hold fewer than 15,000 clones, with around 69% observed a single time. The material sequenced was CD4+ or CD8+ T cells sorted from blood, taken in a trial of the OX40 agonist ivuxolimab. The origin of the receptors is an adult with an advanced solid tumor such as melanoma, head and neck, liver or kidney cancer. CDR3s include the opening cysteine and the closing phenylalanine or tryptophan.

TRBV14	TRBJ2-2	CASSQDGVNTGELFF
TRBV6-4	TRBJ2-1	CASSDSSGSYNEQFF
TRBV4-1	TRBJ2-7	CASSEALTGTGAHEQYF
TRBV2	TRBJ2-1	CASRDRTSGAGEQFF
TRBV7-9	TRBJ1-5	CASSLGGRNQPQHF
TRBV27	TRBJ1-1	CASSFQGQYHNAEAFF
TRBV5-1	TRBJ2-7	CASSLAGVDEQYF
TRBV14	TRBJ1-2	CASSQGAPQTF
TRBV13	TRBJ2-7	CASSFRSRGTTYEQYF
TRBV11-2	TRBJ2-1	CASSPWGGTDNEQFF
TRBV23-1	TRBJ1-4	CASSHPTGDVRGTNEKLFF
TRBV10-3	TRBJ2-7	CAISESWDPYEQYF
TRBV2	TRBJ1-4	CASSAHPTGGDEKLFF
TRBV10-3	TRBJ1-4	CAISETHEKLFF
TRBV29-1	TRBJ2-2	CSVEGTGEWGNTGELFF
TRBV27	TRBJ1-1	CASSSGTTTEAFF
TRBV27	TRBJ2-7	CASRLLAGDLGEQYF
TRBV29-1	TRBJ2-7	CSAFDGNYEQYF
TRBV6-5	TRBJ2-7	CASRPQGNEQYF
TRBV7-8	TRBJ2-3	CASSRPGQGDVRRSDTQYF
TRBV9	TRBJ1-2	CASSAWTGGGYTF
TRBV5-3	TRBJ2-7	CASSSGTGDFYEQYF
TRBV6-1	TRBJ2-1	CASSGPGLADYNEQFF
TRBV4-2	TRBJ2-7	CASSQAPGLTYEQYF
TRBV4-2	TRBJ2-6	CASSDSGRAVGANVLTF
TRBV30	TRBJ2-1	CAWRGLAEYNEQFF
TRBV7-8	TRBJ1-5	CASSPLRGGGSNQPQHF
TRBV9	TRBJ2-3	CASSPGQMSTDTQYF
TRBV19	TRBJ2-1	CASSRLGTSGRAHNEQFF
TRBV6-1	TRBJ1-6	CASSDTRGQSHSPLHF
TRBV6-6	TRBJ2-1	CASSFNRVLGEQFF
TRBV5-5	TRBJ2-7	CASSPTATSGSYEQYF
TRBV28	TRBJ2-1	CASSRRTYNEQFF
TRBV29-1	TRBJ2-3	CSVTGLPPSTDTQYF